Listed below are T cell receptor beta chains from one sample, sequenced in a study of cytomegalovirus exposure and HLA in healthy donors. TCRdb's table, derived via immunoSEQ multiplex PCR, lists solely in-frame clones and lacks some. In the table there are some 90,000 clones, over 70% of which are singletons. Material: PBMCs. Source of these receptors: a man in his forties or fifties in good health and CMV-seronegative. CDR3s include the opening cysteine and the closing phenylalanine or tryptophan. The D gene is left open where the match is weak. Part of the rows lack a size; the others show once, few, many or a class for expanded clones.

abundance: once
v_gene: TRBV4-3
d_gene: .
j_gene: TRBJ1-5
CDR3aa: CASSQVFVGPQHF
CDR3nt: TGCGCCAGCAGCCAAGTTTTTGTCGGGCCCCAGCATTTT

abundance: few
v_gene: TRBV4-3
d_gene: .
j_gene: TRBJ1-3
CDR3aa: CASSQDQRPTGNTIYF
CDR3nt: TGCGCCAGCAGCCAAGATCAGAGGCCTACTGGAAACACCATATATTTT

abundance: .
v_gene: TRBV7-2
d_gene: .
j_gene: TRBJ1-4
CDR3aa: CASSLGGLGRGEKLFF
CDR3nt: TGTGCCAGCAGCTTAGGTGGATTGGGGCGGGGTGAAAAACTGTTTTTT

abundance: .
v_gene: TRBV4-1
d_gene: .
j_gene: TRBJ2-7
CDR3aa: CASTYEQYF
CDR3nt: TGCGCCAGCACATACGAGCAGTACTTC

abundance: .
v_gene: TRBV18
d_gene: .
j_gene: TRBJ2-7
CDR3aa: CASSPPRRGEQYF
CDR3nt: TGTGCCAGCTCACCACCTAGGAGAGGCGAGCAGTACTTC

abundance: .
v_gene: TRBV5-6
d_gene: TRBD1
j_gene: TRBJ1-2
CDR3aa: CASSWDRGTYGYTF
CDR3nt: TGTGCCAGCAGTTGGGACAGGGGGACCTATGGCTACACCTTC

abundance: .
v_gene: TRBV4-2
d_gene: .
j_gene: TRBJ2-3
CDR3aa: CASSPPPGDTQYF
CDR3nt: TGTGCCAGCAGCCCACCCCCGGGAGATACGCAGTATTTT

abundance: .
v_gene: TRBV11-3
d_gene: .
j_gene: TRBJ2-2
CDR3aa: CASSALGATTGELFF
CDR3nt: TGTGCCAGCAGCGCCTTAGGGGCCACCACCGGGGAGCTGTTTTTT

abundance: .
v_gene: TRBV13
d_gene: .
j_gene: TRBJ1-3
CDR3aa: CASSFKGGNTIYF
CDR3nt: TGTGCCAGCAGCTTCAAGGGGGGGAACACCATATATTTT

abundance: .
v_gene: TRBV27
d_gene: TRBD1
j_gene: TRBJ1-1
CDR3aa: CASSLQQGATEAFF
CDR3nt: TGTGCCAGCAGTTTACAACAGGGGGCCACTGAAGCTTTCTTT

abundance: few
v_gene: TRBV6-4
d_gene: .
j_gene: TRBJ2-1
CDR3aa: CASSSGSNNEQFF
CDR3nt: TGTGCCAGCAGTTCCGGGAGTAACAATGAGCAGTTCTTC

abundance: .
v_gene: TRBV2
d_gene: TRBD2
j_gene: TRBJ2-3
CDR3aa: CASSEAFTSGVSTDTQYF
CDR3nt: TGTGCCAGCAGTGAAGCGTTCACTAGCGGGGTCTCCACAGATACGCAGTATTTT

abundance: .
v_gene: TRBV11-2
d_gene: .
j_gene: TRBJ1-2
CDR3aa: CASSSLGGLYGYTF
CDR3nt: TGTGCCAGCAGCTCATTGGGGGGACTCTATGGCTACACCTTC

abundance: .
v_gene: TRBV6-1
d_gene: .
j_gene: TRBJ2-2
CDR3aa: CASSEAMGGTGELFF
CDR3nt: TGTGCCAGCAGTGAAGCTATGGGGGGCACCGGGGAGCTGTTTTTT

abundance: few
v_gene: TRBV9
d_gene: TRBD1
j_gene: TRBJ1-6
CDR3aa: CASSVDPGGTGGHNSPLHF
CDR3nt: TGTGCCAGCAGCGTAGACCCCGGCGGGACAGGCGGCCATAATTCACCCCTCCACTTT